These 10 T cell receptor beta chains were sequenced from one sample in a study of blood T cells in healthy people across ages (dated by TCRdb to between 2015 and 2017). Library preparation used 5' RACE. A second roughly 6 to 12 cycle PCR used a sample-barcoded 5' primer and a J-beta primer mix. TCRdb trimmed public reads at Q25 via fastp, called clones via MiXCR and kept in-frame beta chains. Each entry is one CDR3 protein sequence, shown with its most common DNA and genes. For this sample the table gives some 1.8 million distinct CDR3 sequences, of which about 39% were detected only once. The ten largest clones represent roughly 23% of the sample. The sequencing input was blood. The receptors were gathered from a human donor in good health.

The chain couples TRBV10-3 to TRBJ2-7; the D is unclear. The CDR3 sequence is 14 residues long. Germline CDR1 ENHRY, CDR2 SYGVKD. Between the trimmed V and J ends, which lost 2 bases and 2 bases, there was a span of 10 bases. The CDR3 loop is CAISEGWAPYEQYF. Written as DNA, the CDR3 is TGTGCCATCAGTGAGGGGTGGGCCCCCTACGAGCAGTACTTC.

There are many counts of this clonotype. One end of the junction varies from germline; a read error may be responsible. The V gene is TRBV29-1, the J gene TRBJ2-7; D is tentatively TRBD1 or TRBD2 (5 bases each). The CDR3 loop spans 13 amino acids. Germline assignment: CDR1 SQVTM and CDR2 ANQGSEA. The CDR3 DNA reads TGCAGCGTCGAAGGGACGGACCCCTACGAGCAGTACTTC. It translates to CSVEGTDPYEQYF.

V usage is TRBV4-1 and J usage is TRBJ1-5; D might be TRBD1 (5 bases). V lost 1 base to trimming and J lost 6 bases, with 19 bases between them. This CDR3 has 17 amino acids. In germline, CDR1 is MGHRA, CDR2 YSYEKL. CDR3 DNA: TGCGCCAGCAGCCAAGGACTCCGGGGGGTGAAGGGTCAGCCCCAGCATTTT. Its translation: CASSQGLRGVKGQPQHF.

This clonotype has more than one count but fewer than ten. The J gene is TRBJ2-1, the V gene TRBV7-3; 9 bases are a match to TRBD2. Looked up from germline, CDR1 is SGHTA and CDR2 is FQGTGA. The CDR3 contains 15 residues. J was trimmed by 7 bases and V by 0 bases; bases with no gene match: 4. The CDR3 bases are TGTGCCAGCAGCTTAACGCGGGGGGGCGTGAATGAGCAGTTCTTC. Encoded protein: CASSLTRGGVNEQFF.

The V gene is TRBV30, the J gene TRBJ1-2; D not resolved. The V end lost 0 bases, the J end lost 7 bases, and 12 bases lay between the germline ends. The CDR3 length is 13 residues. Looked up from germline, CDR1 is GTSNPN and CDR2 is SVGIG (reference sequence). CDR3 protein: CAWSVRAGLGYTF. For the CDR3, the DNA is TGTGCCTGGAGTGTTCGGGCAGGTCTTGGCTACACCTTC.

This clonotype has a count of ten or more. The rearrangement links TRBV7-2 to TRBJ2-5; no clear D. The CDR3 is 14 amino acids. Germline CDR1 and CDR2: SGHTA and FQGNSA. Deletions cut 2 bases from V and 11 bases from J, with 18 bases between. The CDR3 coding sequence is TGTGCCAGCAGCTTAACCGGGTCACTTAGAGAGCAGTACTTC. This codes for CASSLTGSLREQYF.

This clonotype was counted at least ten times. This chain links TRBV2 with TRBJ2-3, with D unresolved. CDR3 size: 16 residues. Looked up from germline, CDR1 is SNHLY and CDR2 is FYNNEI. V was cut by 7 bases and J by 1 base, with 18 bases left in between. The CDR3 region has the DNA TGTGCCAGCAACCCTTTCGAAGGCGGACGCACAGATACGCAGTATTTT. Translation gives CASNPFEGGRTDTQYF.

This clonotype was counted ten times or more. This chain links TRBV20-1 with TRBJ2-7, with TRBD1 identical over 9 bases. The germline gives CDR1 DFQATT, CDR2 SNEGSKA (reference sequence). V was clipped by 6 bases and J by 3 bases; unmatched bases: 3. The CDR3 loop spans 12 amino acids. The chain's CDR3 is CSAGTGFYEQYF. DNA of the CDR3: TGCAGTGCAGGGACAGGGTTCTACGAGCAGTACTTC.

The chain joins TRBV7-9 to TRBJ2-1; D ambiguous. Trimming stripped 5 bases from V and 8 bases from J, with 19 bases between. The germline gives CDR1 SEHNR, CDR2 FQNEAQ (reference sequence). CDR3 length: 15 residues. The CDR3 protein is CASSPPSAAFDEQFF. The DNA of the CDR3 is TGTGCCAGCAGCCCCCCGTCGGCGGCTTTCGATGAGCAGTTCTTC.

This clonotype was counted between two and nine times. The chain carries TRBV20-1 and TRBJ2-5, with TRBD2 matching 10 bases. CDR1 and CDR2 (germline): DFQATT, SNEGSKA (reference sequence). J lost 1 base, V lost 6 bases, and 2 bases had no gene match. This CDR3 spans 13 amino acids. The CDR3 is CSAPSGGQETQYF. For the CDR3, the DNA is TGCAGTGCCCCTAGCGGGGGCCAAGAGACCCAGTACTTC.